This TCR beta chain was identified during a study of graft-versus-host responses after intestinal transplantation. Generated by immunoSEQ multiplex PCR, the TCRdb table keeps only in-frame clones and is missing some. The data contain tens of thousands of clones, 75% to 95% of them seen just once; the ten biggest clones take up around 5.1%. This clonotype was sampled from a human patient who received an intestinal transplant, so some T cells may come from the graft donor. The sequencing here drew on PBMCs, taken roughly 660 days after intestinal transplant.

CDR3 nucleotides: TGTGCCAGCAGCGCCGGGGGGGCCGAGGAGACCCAGTACTTC. It yields the protein CASSAGGAEETQYF. The gene calls are TRBV5-4 and TRBJ2-5; 8 bases match TRBD2. Trimming removed 4 bases from V and 5 bases from J; junction bases left unmatched: 7. This CDR3 has 14 residues. Germline V CDR1 and CDR2: SGHNT, YYREEE (reference sequence).